The 32 T cell receptor beta chains given below trace back to one sample, sequenced in a study of Ad26.COV2.S vaccination and SARS-CoV-2 variants. Sequencing was performed with immunoSEQ multiplex PCR; in TCRdb, only in-frame clones are kept and a portion is missing. Seen here are 300,000 to 400,000 clones, 85% to 90% observed once, and the top ten hold about 5%. Treatment specified: some 19 received Ad26.COV2.S at low or high dose, single or two shots; 5 received placebo; per-sample allocation not given. Samples were taken on day 63 after the first vaccine or placebo injection. The specimen comprised peripheral blood, sampled in a trial of Ad26.COV2.S vaccine versus placebo. The source is a person aged 18-60 years who received the Ad26.COV2.S COVID-19 vaccine or a placebo.

The CDR3 DNA is TGTGCCACCAGCCCGGGGGGAACGAAGGGCTACACCTTC. Protein product: CATSPGGTKGYTF. The V call is TRBV15, the J call TRBJ1-2; the D gene is possibly TRBD1 (5 bases). Germline V gene data show CDR1 as LNHNV and CDR2 as YYDKDF (reference sequence). V was trimmed by 5 bases and J by 8 bases, leaving 15 bases between them. The CDR3 runs 13 residues.

This clone was counted a few times. The CDR3, as DNA: TGCGCCAGCAGCCAAGGGTACTTGGAGCCCTATAATTCACCCCTCCACTTT. Its translation is CASSQGYLEPYNSPLHF. V is TRBV4-1 and J is TRBJ1-6, with D unclear. This CDR3 contains 17 residues. V was shortened by 1 base and J by 2 bases, with 12 bases between the two germline ends. Germline CDR1 reads MGHRA; CDR2 reads YSYEKL.

The chain employs TRBV2 and TRBJ1-3; D is undetermined. The length of the CDR3 is 13 residues. The V gene lost 5 bases and the J gene lost 1 base, with 6 bases spanning the gap. From germline, CDR1 is SNHLY and CDR2 FYNNEI. CDR3 protein: CASSYYSGNTIYF. Here the CDR3 DNA reads TGTGCCAGCAGTTATTATTCTGGAAACACCATATATTTT.

The chain joins TRBV4-1 to TRBJ1-1, with D possibly matching TRBD1 (5 bases). CDR1 is MGHRA and CDR2 is YSYEKL in the germline V gene. V dropped 1 base and J dropped 11 bases, with 14 bases sitting between them. The CDR3 contains 13 residues. The CDR3 region has the DNA TGCGCCAGCAGCCAAGGGATATTGGGGGGGGCTTTCTTT. As protein: CASSQGILGGAFF.

This chain joins TRBV9 and TRBJ2-3; D possibly corresponds to TRBD1 (6 bases). CDR1 is SGDLS and CDR2 is YYNGEE in the germline V gene. The CDR3 has 16 residues. Trimming stripped 0 bases from V and 2 bases from J, with 13 bases between. The CDR3 bases are TGTGCCAGCAGCGTAGGGGGGCCGAGCACCACAGATACGCAGTATTTT. Residues: CASSVGGPSTTDTQYF.

The genes are TRBV5-1 and TRBJ2-1; no clear D. V gave up 0 bases and J gave up 8 bases, with 12 bases separating them. The CDR3 contains 14 residues. CDR1 SGHRS and CDR2 YFSETQ come from the germline V gene. CDR3 sequence: CASSLEKGRDEQFF. CDR3 DNA sequence: TGCGCCAGCAGCTTGGAGAAAGGGCGCGATGAGCAGTTCTTC.

The chain joins TRBV2 to TRBJ2-7; 8 bases match TRBD1. CDR1 is SNHLY and CDR2 is FYNNEI in the germline V gene. V lost 7 bases to trimming and J lost 1 base; unmatched junction nucleotides: 3. CDR3 length: 13 residues. The CDR3 loop reads CASNRDRSYEQYV. CDR3 DNA: TGTGCCAGCAACCGGGACAGGTCCTACGAGCAGTACGTC.

J is TRBJ1-1 and V is TRBV6-5, with 8 bases matching TRBD1. Per the germline V gene, CDR1 is MNHEY and CDR2 is SVGAGI. J was trimmed by 8 bases and V by 5 bases; bases with no gene match: 7. The CDR3 is 13 amino acids. Here the CDR3 reads CASSIDRGGEAFF. The CDR3 bases are TGTGCCAGCAGTATAGACAGGGGTGGGGAAGCTTTCTTT.

This clone showed up just a few times. The V gene is TRBV6-2 or TRBV6-3, the J gene TRBJ1-1; D remains unclear. Trimming removed 4 bases at V and 10 bases at J, with 10 bases between. Germline CDR1 is MNHEY and CDR2 is SVGEGT. CDR3 length equals 11 residues. CDR3 residues: CASSFVSGAFF. The CDR3 DNA follows: TGTGCCAGCAGTTTTGTATCGGGAGCTTTCTTT.

The V call is TRBV5-1, the J call TRBJ2-1, with 10 bases that match TRBD2. The CDR3 has 16 residues. Germline V lookup: CDR1 SGHRS, CDR2 YFSETQ. V gave up 5 bases and J gave up 0 bases; unmatched junction bases: 5. CDR3 protein: CASRRASGGSYNEQFF. In DNA form, the CDR3 reads TGCGCCAGCAGGAGAGCTAGCGGGGGCTCCTACAATGAGCAGTTCTTC.

This clone appeared once. CDR3 DNA sequence: TGTGCTAGTGGTTTGAATGGACAGACTAGCACAGATACGCAGTATTTT. Translated, it gives CASGLNGQTSTDTQYF. This rearrangement joins TRBV12-5 to TRBJ2-3, with a tentative D call TRBD1 (6 bases). The CDR3 totals 16 residues. With 2 bases removed from V and 0 bases from J, the gap between germline ends came to 12 bases. Germline V gene lookup returns CDR1 LGHNT and CDR2 FRNRAP.

This sequence joins TRBV28 and TRBJ1-2; D uncertain. Trimming shortened V by 3 bases and J by 3 bases, and 8 bases separated the two germline ends. The CDR3 covers 13 residues. Germline V gene sequence: CDR1 MDHEN, CDR2 SYDVKM. CDR3 protein: CASSFRVDYGYTF. The CDR3 DNA reads as TGTGCCAGCAGTTTTAGGGTGGACTATGGCTACACCTTC.

This CDR3 is CASRGPGELFF. DNA of the CDR3: TGCGCCAGCAGAGGCCCCGGGGAGCTGTTTTTT. The chain carries TRBV5-1 and TRBJ2-2; D not certain. CDR1 is SGHRS and CDR2 is YFSETQ in the germline V gene. This CDR3 is built from 11 residues. Trimming left V 5 bases short and J 6 bases short, with 5 bases between.

The V gene is TRBV13, the J gene TRBJ1-1; 7 bases match TRBD1. Trimming removed 5 bases from V and 4 bases from J; junction bases left unmatched: 16. Germline-derived CDR1 and CDR2 are PRHDT and FYEKMQ (reference sequence). The CDR3 totals 17 residues. In nucleotides, the CDR3 is TGTGCCAGCAGCACCTGGGACAGAATCCCCCTAGGCACTGAAGCTTTCTTT. This codes for CASSTWDRIPLGTEAFF. Combining the CDR3 with reference TRBV13 and TRBJ1-1 gives the whole variable domain AAGVIQSPRHLIKEKRETATLKCYPIPRHDTVYWYQQGPGQDPQFLISFYEKMQSDKGSIPDRFSAQQFSDYHSELNMSSLELGDSALYFCASSTWDRIPLGTEAFFGQGTRLTVV.

This rearrangement joins TRBV9 to TRBJ2-3, with no clear D. In germline, CDR1 is SGDLS, CDR2 YYNGEE. V was clipped by 4 bases and J by 1 base, with 10 bases between them. The CDR3 extends over 14 amino acids. CDR3 region: CASSPTSGTDTQYF. For the CDR3, the DNA is TGTGCCAGCAGCCCCACGTCCGGCACAGATACGCAGTATTTT. Combining the CDR3 with reference TRBV9 and TRBJ2-3 gives the whole variable domain DSGVTQTPKHLITATGQRVTLRCSPRSGDLSVYWYQQSLDQGLQFLIQYYNGEERAKGNILERFSAQQFPDLHSELNLSSLELGDSALYFCASSPTSGTDTQYFGPGTRLTVL.

The chain links TRBV7-9 to TRBJ1-3, with 8 bases that match TRBD1. The V and J ends lost 4 bases and 4 bases, in that order; junction bases with no gene match: 6. Per germline, CDR1 SEHNR and CDR2 FQNEAQ (reference sequence). The CDR3 extends over 15 amino acids. The CDR3 spells CASSSTGVRGNTIYF. The CDR3 region has the DNA TGTGCCAGCAGCTCGACAGGGGTGAGAGGAAACACCATATATTTT.

The V and J genes are TRBV5-4 and TRBJ1-1; tentative D call: TRBD1 (6 bases). The germline V and J ends were trimmed by 5 bases and 1 base, with 12 bases remaining between them. Germline V gene sequence: CDR1 SGHNT, CDR2 YYREEE (reference sequence). The CDR3 spans 14 residues. In DNA, the CDR3 is TGTGCCAGCAGTTCGAAAGGGGGGAACACTGAAGCTTTCTTT. Amino acids: CASSSKGGNTEAFF.

This rearrangement joins TRBV7-2 to TRBJ1-1; no clear D gene. Per germline, CDR1 SGHTA and CDR2 FQGNSA. Trimming stripped 8 bases from V and 5 bases from J, with 15 bases between. The CDR3 is 13 residues long. CDR3 in amino acids: CASSEDLLTEAFF. Here the CDR3 DNA reads TGTGCCAGCTCCGAGGACCTTTTGACTGAAGCTTTCTTT.

This clone was found a few times. The chain is built from TRBV20-1 and TRBJ2-7; D remains ambiguous. V was clipped by 6 bases and J by 5 bases, with 11 bases between them. In germline, CDR1 is DFQATT, CDR2 SNEGSKA (reference sequence). The CDR3 runs 11 residues. The CDR3 here is CSAKRRDEQYF. Written as DNA, the CDR3 is TGCAGTGCGAAGAGAAGGGACGAGCAGTACTTC.

The V call is TRBV5-1, the J call TRBJ1-1; D might be TRBD1 (6 bases). The germline gives CDR1 SGHRS, CDR2 YFSETQ. The CDR3 consists of 13 residues. Trimming took off 2 bases at V and 10 bases at J, with 15 bases between the two ends. CDR3 DNA: TGCGCCAGCAGCTTAGGGGGGGTTTTTGGAGCTTTCTTT. Its translation is CASSLGGVFGAFF.

This sequence joins TRBV4-1 and TRBJ2-3; D possibly corresponds to TRBD2 (6 bases). V was trimmed by 1 base and J by 1 base, leaving 24 bases between them. This CDR3 has 20 amino acids. The germline V gene has CDR1 MGHRA and CDR2 YSYEKL. The CDR3 bases are TGCGCCAGCAGCCAAGTATACGCGGGACTGCCCGGGGTACGCACAGATACGCAGTATTTT. This sequence encodes CASSQVYAGLPGVRTDTQYF.

The V gene is TRBV5-6, the J gene TRBJ2-1; D call uncertain. The ends were cut back, 1 base at V and 7 bases at J, with 3 bases in the middle. The CDR3 is made up of 11 amino acids. Germline-derived CDR1 and CDR2 are SGHDT and YYEEEE. CDR3 in amino acids: CASSLINEQFF. Written as DNA, the CDR3 is TGTGCCAGCAGCTTGATAAATGAGCAGTTCTTC.

V gene TRBV3-1 (or the pseudogene TRBV3-2) combines with J gene TRBJ1-1; the match to TRBD1 covers 9 bases. V was clipped by 7 bases and J by 7 bases; unmatched bases: 10. CDR1 and CDR2 (germline): LGHDT, YNNKEL (reference sequence). CDR3 length equals 14 residues. The CDR3 region has the DNA TGTGCCAGCACCTCCACAGGGGGCGCGAGTGAAGCTTTCTTT. The encoded protein is CASTSTGGASEAFF.

The genes are TRBV27 and TRBJ2-1; maybe TRBD1 (5 bases). The CDR3 is made up of 15 amino acids. Trimming removed 1 base from V and 5 bases from J, with 12 bases in between. CDR1 is MNHEY and CDR2 is SMNVEV in the germline V gene (reference sequence). The DNA of the CDR3 is TGTGCCAGCAGTTTATTTCAGGGATTTCACAATGAGCAGTTCTTC. This sequence encodes CASSLFQGFHNEQFF.

The J gene is TRBJ1-5, the V gene TRBV30; weak D call: TRBD1 (5 bases). V lost 1 base, J lost 2 bases, and 12 bases lay in between. The CDR3 has 15 residues. From germline, CDR1 is GTSNPN and CDR2 SVGIG (reference sequence). CDR3: CAWSELGTRNQPQHF. The DNA of the CDR3 is TGTGCCTGGAGTGAGTTGGGGACCCGCAATCAGCCCCAGCATTTT.

The chain couples TRBV7-6 to TRBJ1-1, with 9 bases fitting TRBD1. Per germline, CDR1 SGHVS and CDR2 FNYEAQ. The CDR3 has 17 residues. V shed 4 bases, J shed 1 base, and the junction held 10 bases outside the gene matches. CDR3 sequence reads: CASSSVPGQGPNTEAFF. The CDR3 DNA is TGTGCCAGCAGCTCGGTCCCGGGACAGGGACCGAACACTGAAGCTTTCTTT.

This chain uses TRBV6-2 or TRBV6-3 with TRBJ1-5; no firm D call. Germline V lookup: CDR1 MNHEY, CDR2 SVGEGT. This CDR3 is 14 amino acids long. V was trimmed by 4 bases and J by 9 bases, leaving 16 bases between them. The CDR3 DNA is TGTGCCAGCAGTTCGGCATCTTCCAGGTCGCCCCAGCATTTT. Translating gives CASSSASSRSPQHF.

The chain combines TRBV10-2 with TRBJ1-1; maybe TRBD1 (6 bases). The CDR3 spans 14 residues. Germline values: CDR1 WSHSY, CDR2 SAAADI. V gave up 4 bases and J gave up 1 base, with 10 bases separating them. This CDR3 is CASSAETGNTEAFF. In nucleotides, the CDR3 is TGCGCCAGCAGTGCTGAGACAGGGAACACTGAAGCTTTCTTT.

The chain employs TRBV7-3 and TRBJ2-2; 9 bases are a match to TRBD2. This CDR3 is 16 amino acids long. The V and J ends lost 7 bases and 2 bases, in that order; junction bases with no gene match: 8. CDR1 is SGHTA, CDR2 FQGTGA, per germline. CDR3 residues: CASNMGGRVNTGELFF. DNA for the CDR3: TGTGCCAGCAACATGGGCGGGAGGGTCAACACCGGGGAGCTGTTTTTT. The whole variable domain, remainder taken from reference TRBV7-3 and TRBJ2-2, is GAGVSQTPSNKVTEKGKYVELRCDPISGHTALYWYRQSLGQGPEFLIYFQGTGAADDSGLPNDRFFAVRPEGSVSTLKIQRTERGDSAVYLCASNMGGRVNTGELFFGEGSRLTVL.

V and J are TRBV20-1 and TRBJ2-5; D uncertain. Germline-derived CDR1 and CDR2 are DFQATT and SNEGSKA (reference sequence). V lost 6 bases and J 5 bases, leaving 10 bases between the germline ends. The CDR3 runs 11 residues. The CDR3 sequence is CSAPLGETQYF. The CDR3 region has the DNA TGCAGTGCCCCACTCGGGGAGACCCAGTACTTC.

The chain joins TRBV19 to TRBJ2-6; 9 bases agree with TRBD1. The CDR3 runs to 17 residues. Germline V gives CDR1 LNHDA, CDR2 SQIVND (reference sequence). J gave up 0 bases and V 3 bases, and 3 bases lay outside the gene matches. The CDR3 coding sequence is TGTGCCAGTAGTATGGGACAGGGAGTCTCTGGGGCCAACGTCCTGACTTTC. This codes for CASSMGQGVSGANVLTF. Full variable domain (outside the CDR3, taken from reference TRBV19 and TRBJ2-6): DGGITQSPKYLFRKEGQNVTLSCEQNLNHDAMYWYRQDPGQGLRLIYYSQIVNDFQKGDIAEGYSVSREKKESFPLTVTSAQKNPTAFYLCASSMGQGVSGANVLTFGAGSRLTVL.

The genes are TRBV5-1 and TRBJ1-1, with D perhaps TRBD1 (5 bases). The germline V gene encodes CDR1 SGHRS and CDR2 YFSETQ. Trimming took 4 bases from V and 1 from J, leaving 8 bases between them. CDR3 length equals 13 residues. CDR3 protein: CASSPGGNTEAFF. In nucleotides, the CDR3 is TGCGCCAGCAGCCCCGGGGGGAACACTGAAGCTTTCTTT.